The 16 T cell receptor beta chains in this list originate from one sample, sequenced in a study of shared clonotypes between healthy human individuals. The method was immunoSEQ multiplex PCR; TCRdb's version includes in-frame clones alone and lacks a portion of them. The data show 2 million to 2.5 million clones, approximately 93% seen once. Sequencing was performed on naive CD4+ T cells from PBMCs. Noted subset: CD45RA+ positively selected. These TCRs come from a man between 18 and 29 years old in good health. Some clones in this sample may be carry-over from other donors' samples.

This clone was found once. The rearrangement uses TRBV7-2 and TRBJ1-3, with unresolved D. The CDR3 runs to 15 residues. Trimming stripped 3 bases from V and 0 bases from J, with 9 bases between. Germline V CDR1 and CDR2: SGHTA, FQGNSA. The CDR3 reads CASSFGRISGNTIYF. The CDR3 coding sequence is TGTGCCAGCAGCTTTGGGCGGATCTCTGGAAACACCATATATTTT. Filled out from reference TRBV7-2 and TRBJ1-3, the complete variable domain reads GAGVSQSPSNKVTEKGKDVELRCDPISGHTALYWYRQSLGQGLEFLIYFQGNSAPDKSGLPSDRFSAERTGGSVSTLTIQRTQQEDSAVYLCASSFGRISGNTIYFGEGSWLTVV.

The V and J genes are TRBV18 and TRBJ1-4; TRBD1 might be the D (5 bases). Trimming took off 6 bases at V and 7 bases at J, with 12 bases between the two ends. The CDR3 loop spans 13 amino acids. Germline values: CDR1 KGHSH, CDR2 LQKENI. The CDR3 sequence: CASSAGGFEKLFF. The CDR3 DNA is TGTGCCAGCTCGGCCGGGGGGTTTGAAAAACTGTTTTTT.

The rearrangement uses TRBV6-4 and TRBJ1-1; 10 bases line up with TRBD1. J gave up 3 bases and V 5 bases, and 6 bases lay outside the gene matches. Germline V gene lookup returns CDR1 MRHNA and CDR2 SNTAGT. The CDR3 is made up of 15 amino acids. CDR3 bases: TGTGCCAGCAGTTCCACGGGGACAGGGGACACTGAAGCTTTCTTT. It encodes CASSSTGTGDTEAFF.

The V and J genes are TRBV5-8 and TRBJ2-7, with D unresolved. Germline CDR1 is SGHTS and CDR2 is YDEGEE. V gave up 2 bases and J gave up 0 bases, with 9 bases separating them. CDR3 length: 14 amino acids. The CDR3 coding sequence is TGTGCCAGCAGCTTACGGGCCGTCTCCTACGAGCAGTACTTC. Protein sequence: CASSLRAVSYEQYF.

V gene TRBV13 combines with J gene TRBJ2-7; D could derive from TRBD1 or TRBD2 (7 bases each). The CDR3 is 15 amino acids. CDR1 is PRHDT, CDR2 FYEKMQ, per germline (reference sequence). V lost 3 bases to trimming and J lost 5 bases, with 17 bases between them. The CDR3 loop reads CASSFGGRGPNEQYF. The CDR3 DNA sequence: TGTGCCAGCAGCTTTGGAGGGAGGGGGCCCAACGAGCAGTACTTC.

The rearrangement uses TRBV5-1 and TRBJ2-1; no clear D gene. The CDR3 length is 14 residues. The germline gives CDR1 SGHRS, CDR2 YFSETQ. The germline V and J ends were trimmed by 0 bases and 3 bases, with 7 bases remaining between them. CDR3 coding DNA: TGCGCCAGCAGCTTGGACGGAGTCTACAATGAGCAGTTCTTC. Translation gives CASSLDGVYNEQFF.

The chain carries TRBV7-3 and TRBJ2-3; TRBD1 matches at 7 bases. Looked up from germline, CDR1 is SGHTA and CDR2 is FQGTGA. Trimming cost V 5 bases and J 0 bases; bases outside gene matches: 8. The CDR3 has 16 residues. The DNA for the CDR3 is TGTGCCAGCAGCCCCATACAGGGGTCTAGCACAGATACGCAGTATTTT. Its translation: CASSPIQGSSTDTQYF.

This clone was detected a few times. The chain recombines TRBV12-5 with TRBJ2-2; TRBD1 might be the D (6 bases). Germline lookup yields CDR1 LGHNT and CDR2 FRNRAP. The V and J ends lost 6 bases and 3 bases respectively, with 11 bases between them. The CDR3 is 14 residues long. The CDR3, as DNA: TGTGCTAGTGGACAGGACAGCTACACCGGGGAGCTGTTTTTT. Translating gives CASGQDSYTGELFF.

The chain has TRBV9 and TRBJ1-4, with D perhaps matching TRBD1 (5 bases). Trimming shortened V by 3 bases and J by 7 bases, and 13 bases separated the two germline ends. Germline values: CDR1 SGDLS, CDR2 YYNGEE. The CDR3 runs to 14 residues. CDR3 amino acids: CASSARGPSEKLFF. The CDR3 nucleotides read TGTGCCAGCAGCGCAAGGGGCCCCTCTGAAAAACTGTTTTTT.

This chain joins TRBV28 and TRBJ1-1, with 9 positions matching TRBD1. Germline V gives CDR1 MDHEN, CDR2 SYDVKM. The CDR3 has 16 residues. The V segment lost 3 bases and the J segment 6 bases; nucleotides outside the gene matches: 11. The chain's CDR3 is CASSFSQGAVRPEAFF. CDR3 DNA: TGTGCCAGCAGTTTTTCACAGGGGGCGGTGAGGCCTGAAGCTTTCTTT.

CDR3 loop: CASSLLGTSPPEQFF. Here the CDR3 DNA reads TGCGCCAGCAGCTTACTCGGGACTAGTCCTCCTGAGCAGTTCTTC. This sequence joins TRBV5-1 and TRBJ2-1; TRBD2 matches 8 bases. This CDR3 comprises 15 residues. The germline V gene encodes CDR1 SGHRS and CDR2 YFSETQ. The J segment lost 9 bases and the V segment lost 2 bases, leaving 10 bases of the junction unmatched.

V and J are TRBV4-1 and TRBJ2-5; 8 bases map to TRBD2. In germline, CDR1 is MGHRA, CDR2 YSYEKL. After removal of 0 bases from V and 6 bases from J, the junction contained 18 bases not matched to a gene. This CDR3 is 19 amino acids long. CDR3 in amino acids: CASSQDEGNREGLKKTQYF. CDR3 in DNA: TGCGCCAGCAGCCAAGACGAGGGGAATCGGGAGGGCCTGAAAAAGACCCAGTACTTC.

The J gene is TRBJ1-5, the V gene TRBV6-5; D might be TRBD1 (6 bases). From germline, CDR1 is MNHEY and CDR2 SVGAGI. The germline V and J ends were trimmed by 4 bases and 2 bases, with 12 bases remaining between them. The CDR3 is made up of 15 amino acids. For the CDR3, the DNA is TGTGCCAGCAGTTGGGACGGGGGCGGCAATCAGCCCCAGCATTTT. This translates into CASSWDGGGNQPQHF.

The genes are TRBV10-1 and TRBJ2-2, with 14 bases matching TRBD2. The CDR3 has 13 residues. V shed 10 bases and J 9 bases; nucleotides not matched to a gene: 4. CDR1 WNHNN and CDR2 SYGVQD come from the germline V gene (reference sequence). CDR3 sequence: CATGTSGSRELFF. CDR3 coding DNA: TGCGCCACCGGGACTAGCGGGAGTAGGGAGCTGTTTTTT.

This chain connects TRBV6-5 to TRBJ1-2; TRBD1 matches 9 bases. From germline, CDR1 is MNHEY and CDR2 SVGAGI. Trimming cost V 4 bases and J 4 bases; bases outside gene matches: 7. The CDR3 is 15 amino acids. DNA for the CDR3: TGTGCCAGCAGTTCAGCGGACAGGGGCCTCTATGGCTACACCTTC. Translating gives CASSSADRGLYGYTF.

On this clone: The sample carries other DNA sequences with the same CDR3. The chain is built from TRBV6-5 and TRBJ1-1; weak D call: TRBD1 (6 bases). The germline CDR1 and CDR2 sequences are MNHEY and SVGAGI. Trimming took off 0 bases at V and 4 bases at J, with 12 bases between the two ends. This CDR3 contains 15 residues. The CDR3: CASSYSIKGGTEAFF. The CDR3 DNA follows: TGTGCCAGCAGTTACTCGATAAAAGGGGGCACTGAAGCTTTCTTT.